One and the same sample provided the 27 T cell receptor beta chains below, sequenced in a study of cytomegalovirus exposure and HLA in healthy donors. PCR employed 60 Vbeta and 13 Jbeta primers. Only in-frame clones appear in the TCRdb table, and some are missing; sequencing was by immunoSEQ multiplex PCR. Seen here are some 150,000 clones, around 72% observed once, and the top ten hold less than 4.5%. The sequenced sample was PBMCs. The source is a man aged 50 or older in good health and CMV-seropositive.

The chain uses TRBV14 and TRBJ2-3; D is perhaps TRBD2 (7 bases). Germline V gene data show CDR1 as SGHDN and CDR2 as FVKESK. V was shortened by 4 bases and J by 4 bases, with 21 bases between the two germline ends. CDR3 length: 17 amino acids. The CDR3 DNA is TGTGCCAGCAGCCTGGGGGCCTTAAGCGGGACGGCAGATACGCAGTATTTT. Its translation is CASSLGALSGTADTQYF.

This clone showed up just a few times. The V and J genes are TRBV5-5 and TRBJ2-4, with 9 bases matching TRBD1. CDR3 length equals 14 residues. The junction had 4 bases not matched to a gene; V was cut back by 3 bases and J by 6 bases. Per germline, CDR1 SGHKS and CDR2 YYEKEE (reference sequence). CDR3 in amino acids: CASSSGTGPNIQYF. The CDR3 nucleotides are TGTGCCAGCAGCTCCGGGACAGGGCCAAACATTCAGTACTTC.

V usage is TRBV7-9 and J usage is TRBJ2-7; a weak D match, TRBD1 (6 bases). V was pared by 5 bases and J by 4 bases, with 9 bases between. This CDR3 has 12 amino acids. Germline V gives CDR1 SEHNR, CDR2 FQNEAQ (reference sequence). CDR3 DNA: TGTGCCAGCAGCCGGGACATATACGAGCAGTACTTC. Protein product: CASSRDIYEQYF. Full variable domain (rest looked up from reference TRBV7-9 and TRBJ2-7): DTGVSQNPRHKITKRGQNVTFRCDPISEHNRLYWYRQTLGQGPEFLTYFQNEAQLEKSRLLSDRFSAERPKGSFSTLEIQRTEQGDSAMYLCASSRDIYEQYFGPGTRLTVT.

The table lists this clone with a few counts. The chain carries TRBV29-1 and TRBJ1-2; no clear D gene. The CDR3 loop spans 12 amino acids. V dropped 5 bases and J dropped 0 bases, with 7 bases sitting between them. The germline V gene encodes CDR1 SQVTM and CDR2 ANQGSEA. The CDR3 nucleotides are TGCAGCGTTCGCCAGGCTAACTATGGCTACACCTTC. Translating it yields CSVRQANYGYTF.

This chain connects TRBV5-1 to TRBJ1-2; TRBD1 might be the D (5 bases). The CDR3 is made up of 12 amino acids. V was cut by 4 bases and J by 5 bases, with 9 bases left in between. Germline V lookup: CDR1 SGHRS, CDR2 YFSETQ. The chain's CDR3 is CASSQDRYGYTF. The CDR3 nucleotides read TGCGCCAGCAGCCAAGACAGATATGGCTACACCTTC.

The J gene is TRBJ2-7, the V gene TRBV4-3; 7 bases agree with TRBD2. The CDR3 has 19 amino acids. V was pared by 1 base and J by 0 bases, with 15 bases of the junction left unmatched. Looked up from germline, CDR1 is LGHNA and CDR2 is YSLEER. The CDR3 protein is CASSQAVRGSGGSSYEQYF. The DNA for the CDR3 is TGCGCCAGCAGCCAAGCGGTTCGGGGTAGCGGCGGGAGCTCCTACGAGCAGTACTTC.

The gene calls are TRBV5-1 and TRBJ2-3, with D possibly matching TRBD2 (5 bases). Trimming stripped 1 base from V and 3 bases from J, with 12 bases between. CDR3 size: 15 residues. Germline V gives CDR1 SGHRS, CDR2 YFSETQ. The CDR3 nucleotides read TGCGCCAGCAGCTTGCCCCGAGGGATGACAGATACGCAGTATTTT. Its protein is CASSLPRGMTDTQYF.

The CDR3 sequence is CASSSTGVTEAFF. The CDR3 DNA is TGTGCCAGCAGCTCCACAGGGGTCACTGAAGCTTTCTTT. The chain couples TRBV27 to TRBJ1-1; 7 positions match TRBD1. The J segment lost 4 bases and the V segment lost 6 bases, leaving 5 bases of the junction unmatched. Germline lookup yields CDR1 MNHEY and CDR2 SMNVEV (reference sequence). CDR3 size: 13 residues.

This chain connects TRBV5-1 to TRBJ1-2, with D perhaps matching TRBD1 (6 bases). Trimming pared 3 bases from V and 6 bases from J, leaving 15 bases between. CDR1 and CDR2 (germline): SGHRS, YFSETQ. This CDR3 comprises 14 residues. Here the CDR3 reads CASSSIAGGDGYTF. CDR3 coding DNA: TGCGCCAGCAGCTCGATCGCTGGGGGCGATGGCTACACCTTC.

This clone was recorded once. This chain uses TRBV5-1 with TRBJ2-3; 7 bases are a match to TRBD1. The tail of the sequence fits TRBJ1-5 better, so the J call may be wrong. The CDR3 contains 14 residues. Germline CDR1 SGHRS, CDR2 YFSETQ. In nucleotides, the CDR3 is TGCGCCAGCAGCTGGGGACAGACCACAGATACGCAGCATTTT. Translation: CASSWGQTTDTQHF.

This clone has only a few counts. The sample holds other DNA sequences that translate to the same CDR3. The genes are TRBV18 and TRBJ1-1; possibly TRBD1 for D (5 bases). Germline lookup yields CDR1 KGHSH and CDR2 LQKENI. Trimming stripped 2 bases from V and 4 bases from J, with 5 bases between. This CDR3 has 12 residues. The CDR3 loop is CASSPDSTEAFF. DNA for the CDR3: TGTGCCAGCTCACCAGACAGCACTGAAGCTTTCTTT.

The rearrangement links TRBV5-1 to TRBJ2-3, with TRBD2 matching over 7 bases. Per the germline V gene, CDR1 is SGHRS and CDR2 is YFSETQ. V shed 3 bases and J 4 bases; nucleotides not matched to a gene: 11. The CDR3 loop spans 16 amino acids. The CDR3 here is CASSSTPGLRSDTQYF. CDR3 DNA sequence: TGCGCCAGCAGCTCGACCCCGGGACTACGGTCAGATACGCAGTATTTT.

The chain uses TRBV9 and TRBJ2-6, with TRBD1 as a possible D gene (5 bases). The germline V and J ends were trimmed by 3 bases and 2 bases, with 15 bases remaining between them. Germline assignment: CDR1 SGDLS and CDR2 YYNGEE. This CDR3 has 17 amino acids. The CDR3 nucleotides read TGTGCCAGCAGCGGTGGGGCCCCAGGGACTGGGGCCAACGTCCTGACTTTC. This codes for CASSGGAPGTGANVLTF.

A remark on this clone: The same CDR3 can be traced to other DNA sequences in this sample. The chain is built from TRBV29-1 and TRBJ1-1, with TRBD1 matching 10 bases. Germline values: CDR1 SQVTM, CDR2 ANQGSEA. With V trimmed by 7 bases and J by 4 bases, 3 bases remained unmatched. The CDR3 has 12 amino acids. In nucleotides, the CDR3 is TGCAGCGGGGGACAGGGGAGCACTGAAGCTTTCTTT. It is translated as CSGGQGSTEAFF.

The chain uses TRBV28 and TRBJ1-3; no definite D call. The germline V and J ends were trimmed by 7 bases and 0 bases, with 16 bases remaining between them. CDR3 length: 16 amino acids. Germline V gene data show CDR1 as MDHEN and CDR2 as SYDVKM. The CDR3 sequence is CASTTPETISGNTIYF. DNA for the CDR3: TGTGCCAGCACCACCCCGGAGACTATCTCTGGAAACACCATATATTTT.

The V gene is TRBV19, the J gene TRBJ1-6; TRBD1 is a possible D gene (5 bases). Germline V gives CDR1 LNHDA, CDR2 SQIVND (reference sequence). CDR3 length equals 14 residues. Trimming removed 5 bases from V and 7 bases from J, with 12 bases in between. In nucleotides, the CDR3 is TGTGCCAGTAGTCCCACATCAGGGAATTCACCCCTCCACTTT. As protein: CASSPTSGNSPLHF.

This rearrangement joins TRBV2 to TRBJ2-7; a weak D match, TRBD1 (5 bases). The V end was cut by 1 base, the J end by 0 bases, with 10 bases between. CDR3 size: 15 residues. Germline V lookup: CDR1 SNHLY, CDR2 FYNNEI. The CDR3 reads CASSEVARASYEQYF. The CDR3 nucleotides read TGTGCCAGCAGTGAAGTTGCCAGGGCCTCCTACGAGCAGTACTTC.

The chain uses TRBV7-8 and TRBJ2-6, with 7 bases lining up with TRBD1. CDR1 and CDR2 (germline): SGHVS, FQNEAQ. CDR3 length equals 14 residues. Trimming cost V 8 bases and J 0 bases; bases outside gene matches: 1. CDR3 sequence (DNA): TGTGCCAGCGACAGGGACTCTGGGGCCAACGTCCTGACTTTC. Amino acid sequence: CASDRDSGANVLTF.

The V gene is TRBV11-3, the J gene TRBJ1-2; D is possibly TRBD1 (6 bases). Trimming took off 4 bases at V and 6 bases at J, with 9 bases between the two ends. The length of the CDR3 is 12 residues. Germline-derived CDR1 and CDR2 are SGHNT and YENEEA. The CDR3 DNA follows: TGTGCCAGCAGCTCCCAGGGGAATGGCTACACCTTC. It yields the protein CASSSQGNGYTF.

The V call is TRBV11-3, the J call TRBJ2-2, with D hard to call. CDR1 SGHNT and CDR2 YENEEA come from the germline V gene. V dropped 5 bases and J dropped 2 bases, with 15 bases sitting between them. The CDR3 runs to 16 residues. The CDR3 bases are TGTGCCAGCAGCCCGGGTCCTAATTTAAACACCGGGGAGCTGTTTTTT. Translation: CASSPGPNLNTGELFF.

The J gene is TRBJ1-2, the V gene TRBV5-1, with D unclear. Trimming left V 0 bases short and J 4 bases short, with 4 bases between. This CDR3 spans 12 amino acids. Looked up from germline, CDR1 is SGHRS and CDR2 is YFSETQ. CDR3 residues: CASSLERYGYTF. CDR3 in DNA: TGCGCCAGCAGCTTGGAGCGCTATGGCTACACCTTC.

The chain has TRBV19 and TRBJ2-6; 11 bases line up with TRBD1. The length of the CDR3 is 18 residues. J gave up 4 bases and V 7 bases, and 12 bases lay outside the gene matches. Germline loops: CDR1 LNHDA, CDR2 SQIVND (reference sequence). CDR3 nucleotides: TGTGCCAGTATGGCGGACAGGGGGCGTTGGAAAGGGGCCAACGTCCTGACTTTC. Amino acids: CASMADRGRWKGANVLTF.

Only a few counts were recorded for this clone. The V and J genes are TRBV19 and TRBJ1-1, with D maybe TRBD1 (5 bases). V dropped 5 bases and J dropped 2 bases, with 18 bases sitting between them. The CDR3 runs 16 residues. Germline CDR1 LNHDA, CDR2 SQIVND (reference sequence). The CDR3 reads CASSDPGDSGNTEAFF. CDR3 nucleotide sequence: TGTGCCAGTAGTGATCCGGGGGATAGCGGTAACACTGAAGCTTTCTTT.

This clone appeared a few times. V gene TRBV6-6 combines with J gene TRBJ1-2; TRBD1 aligns across 7 bases. This CDR3 region has 14 residues. The ends lost 5 bases at V and 0 bases at J; junction bases unmatched: 3. Germline V gene sequence: CDR1 MNHNY, CDR2 SVGAGI (reference sequence). CDR3 sequence: CASSPGTANYGYTF. The CDR3 coding sequence is TGTGCCAGCAGTCCCGGGACAGCTAACTATGGCTACACCTTC.

J is TRBJ2-2 and V is TRBV2, with a weak D call TRBD1 (6 bases). Germline V gene lookup returns CDR1 SNHLY and CDR2 FYNNEI. The ends were cut back, 9 bases at V and 4 bases at J, with 12 bases in the middle. The length of the CDR3 is 13 residues. The CDR3 DNA reads TGTGCCAGGCAGGGGCCGGGCACCGGGGAGCTGTTTTTT. It yields the protein CARQGPGTGELFF.

The rearrangement joins TRBV9 to TRBJ2-7; TRBD2 aligns across 14 bases. This CDR3 has 18 amino acids. The germline gives CDR1 SGDLS, CDR2 YYNGEE. V lost 4 bases, J lost 5 bases, and 14 bases stayed unmatched. The CDR3 DNA is TGTGCCAGCAGCCGGACCGCGACTAGCGGGGGGGTGAGCGACGAGCAGTACTTC. This gives the protein CASSRTATSGGVSDEQYF.

The chain couples TRBV5-1 to TRBJ2-5; TRBD1 aligns across 9 bases. V was pared by 1 base and J by 4 bases, with 8 bases of the junction left unmatched. The germline V gene encodes CDR1 SGHRS and CDR2 YFSETQ. This CDR3 contains 16 residues. CDR3 protein: CASSLTGGDGGETQYF. CDR3 coding DNA: TGCGCCAGCAGCTTGACAGGGGGCGACGGTGGAGAGACCCAGTACTTC.